Below are 6 T cell receptor beta chains sequenced from a single sample in a study of T cell responses to AZD1222 COVID-19 vaccine. Profiling relied on immunoSEQ multiplex PCR, and the TCRdb table lists in-frame clones only, not all of them. The sample contains 150,000 to 200,000 clones, 85% to 90% of which appear only once. Sequencing was performed on peripheral blood, taken on day 0 of AZD1222 vaccination. The receptor set was obtained from an adult in good health.

The CDR3 spells CASHPTSGGDTGELFF. The CDR3 DNA is TGTGCCAGCCATCCGACTAGCGGGGGGGACACCGGGGAGCTGTTTTTT. V and J are TRBV28 and TRBJ2-2, with 14 bases matching TRBD2. The V and J ends lost 8 bases and 3 bases, in that order; junction bases with no gene match: 5. CDR3 length: 16 amino acids. Germline V gene sequence: CDR1 MDHEN, CDR2 SYDVKM.

This clone was seen only once. V is TRBV5-4 and J is TRBJ2-3; D ambiguous. The V gene's germline CDR1 is SGHNT and CDR2 YYREEE (reference sequence). V gave up 0 bases and J gave up 3 bases, with 8 bases separating them. The CDR3 has 14 amino acids. The CDR3 nucleotides are TGTGCCAGCAGCTTGGGTCTAAGAACAGATACGCAGTATTTT. Translating it yields CASSLGLRTDTQYF.

In this sample, this clone turned up many times. This chain links TRBV7-3 with TRBJ1-5; possibly TRBD1 for D (6 bases). CDR3 length: 15 residues. CDR1 is SGHTA, CDR2 FQGTGA, per germline. Trimming took off 6 bases at V and 12 bases at J, with 24 bases between the two ends. CDR3 nucleotides: TGTGCCAGCAGTCTGACTGGGGGGCTTGGAGAGATCCAGCATTTT. Its translation: CASSLTGGLGEIQHF.

This clone appeared a single time. V usage is TRBV5-4 and J usage is TRBJ1-1; D is unresolved. Germline lookup yields CDR1 SGHNT and CDR2 YYREEE (reference sequence). Trimming left V 0 bases short and J 1 base short, with 7 bases between. The length of the CDR3 is 14 residues. The CDR3 protein is CASSLAAANTEAFF. In DNA form, the CDR3 reads TGTGCCAGCAGCTTGGCGGCAGCGAACACTGAAGCTTTCTTT.

The chain has TRBV6-5 and TRBJ1-3, with no clear D. From germline, CDR1 is MNHEY and CDR2 SVGAGI. Trimming removed 2 bases at V and 3 bases at J, with 8 bases between. This CDR3 comprises 14 residues. The CDR3 DNA follows: TGTGCCAGCAGTTACGGGGAAAATGGAAACACCATATATTTT. It codes for CASSYGENGNTIYF.

The V and J genes are TRBV19 and TRBJ2-5; possible D gene TRBD2, 6 bases. The V end was cut by 5 bases, the J end by 5 bases, with 15 bases between. The CDR3 contains 14 residues. CDR1 and CDR2 (germline): LNHDA, SQIVND (reference sequence). DNA for the CDR3: TGTGCCAGTAGTGCGGGCTCAGCGGGCGAGACCCAGTACTTC. Its translation is CASSAGSAGETQYF.